One and the same sample provided the 26 T cell receptor beta chains below, sequenced in a study of cytomegalovirus exposure and HLA in healthy donors. It was with 60 Vbeta and 13 Jbeta primers that the PCR ran. Assay used: immunoSEQ multiplex PCR; TCRdb lists only in-frame clones, some missing. The table includes 45,000 to 75,000 clones, 70% detected once. Sequenced input: PBMCs. These receptors all stem from a woman in her sixties or seventies in good health and CMV-seropositive.

In this sample, this clone turned up a few times. This rearrangement joins TRBV7-2 to TRBJ1-3; D uncertain. The CDR3 spans 13 residues. CDR1 is SGHTA, CDR2 FQGNSA, per germline. Trimming shortened V by 4 bases and J by 0 bases, and 4 bases separated the two germline ends. The CDR3 loop is CASSSSSGNTIYF. The CDR3 DNA reads as TGTGCCAGCAGCTCCTCCTCTGGAAACACCATATATTTT.

The chain employs TRBV19 and TRBJ2-7, with D hard to call. The CDR3 is 15 amino acids. V lost 0 bases to trimming and J lost 3 bases, with 12 bases between them. Germline values: CDR1 LNHDA, CDR2 SQIVND (reference sequence). The CDR3 here is CASSIDYSQLYEQYF. For the CDR3, the DNA is TGTGCCAGTAGTATAGATTACAGTCAACTCTACGAGCAGTACTTC.

As to this clone: One end of the junction is discordant with germline, which a read error may explain. The chain employs TRBV7-9 and TRBJ2-7; TRBD1 is a possible D gene (5 bases). This CDR3 has 12 residues. CDR1 is SEHNR, CDR2 FQNEAQ, per germline (reference sequence). CDR3 sequence reads: CSSSLDSYEQYF. The CDR3, as DNA: TGTTCCAGCAGCTTAGACAGCTACGAGCAGTACTTC.

This rearrangement joins TRBV5-4 to TRBJ2-7; TRBD1 aligns across 10 bases. V trimming: 6 bases; J trimming: 5 bases; junction bases outside the gene matches: 11. CDR3 length: 15 residues. CDR1 SGHNT and CDR2 YYREEE come from the germline V gene (reference sequence). The CDR3 reads CASTHGTGAGNEQYF. Written as DNA, the CDR3 is TGTGCCAGCACCCATGGGACAGGGGCGGGAAACGAGCAGTACTTC.

The V call is TRBV5-8, the J call TRBJ2-1; 15 positions agree with TRBD2. The CDR3 runs 16 residues. J lost 9 bases, V lost 4 bases, and 8 bases had no gene match. Germline V CDR1 and CDR2: SGHTS, YDEGEE. DNA of the CDR3: TGTGCCAGCAGCCCCCGAGGACTAGCGGGGGGGAGTGAGCAGTTCTTC. This encodes CASSPRGLAGGSEQFF.

V usage is TRBV19 and J usage is TRBJ1-1, with D unclear. Trimming removed 7 bases from V and 6 bases from J, with 18 bases in between. Looked up from germline, CDR1 is LNHDA and CDR2 is SQIVND (reference sequence). The CDR3 covers 14 residues. The CDR3 reads CASMGGSRVAEAFF. The CDR3 coding sequence is TGTGCCAGTATGGGTGGGTCGCGGGTGGCTGAAGCTTTCTTT.

V usage is TRBV7-9 and J usage is TRBJ1-1; 7 nucleotides line up with TRBD1. V shed 5 bases and J 8 bases; nucleotides not matched to a gene: 17. CDR3 size: 16 residues. Germline V gene lookup returns CDR1 SEHNR and CDR2 FQNEAQ (reference sequence). The CDR3 sequence is CASSPRTGRRRGEAFF. CDR3 sequence (DNA): TGTGCCAGCAGCCCGCGGACAGGTCGGCGGAGGGGGGAAGCTTTCTTT.

This chain links TRBV28 with TRBJ1-5; D unclear. Germline V gives CDR1 MDHEN, CDR2 SYDVKM. This CDR3 spans 12 amino acids. V was trimmed by 7 bases and J by 9 bases, leaving 13 bases between them. The CDR3 here is CASTQNSTPQHF. The CDR3 region has the DNA TGTGCCAGCACACAGAACTCGACGCCCCAGCATTTT.

This clone was seen a handful of times. The chain links TRBV4-3 to TRBJ2-3; D remains unclear. Per the germline V gene, CDR1 is LGHNA and CDR2 is YSLEER. This CDR3 has 13 amino acids. Trimming stripped 4 bases from V and 4 bases from J, with 9 bases between. The CDR3 loop is CASSLSPADTQYF. CDR3 nucleotides: TGCGCCAGCAGCCTTTCCCCGGCAGATACGCAGTATTTT.

This clone was seen more than once but under ten times. Written as DNA, the CDR3 is TGTGCCATCGGAAGGGACAGGGGCAGCGAGCAGTACTTC. It specifies CAIGRDRGSEQYF. The gene calls are TRBV10-3 and TRBJ2-7; 10 bases map to TRBD1. V lost 8 bases to trimming and J lost 6 bases; unmatched junction nucleotides: 7. The CDR3 length is 13 residues. The V gene's germline CDR1 is ENHRY and CDR2 SYGVKD.

This chain connects TRBV19 to TRBJ1-5, with D possibly being TRBD1 (5 bases). Germline V CDR1 and CDR2: LNHDA, SQIVND (reference sequence). The CDR3 is 15 amino acids. V shed 6 bases and J shed 7 bases, with 19 bases lying between them. CDR3 amino acids: CASRDGGVSIQPQHF. The CDR3 DNA sequence: TGTGCCAGTAGGGACGGGGGGGTAAGCATCCAGCCCCAGCATTTT.

The rearrangement joins TRBV7-9 to TRBJ1-1; the match to TRBD1 covers 7 bases. Trimming at V came to 8 bases and at J to 7 bases, leaving 16 bases not matched to a gene. Per the germline V gene, CDR1 is SEHNR and CDR2 is FQNEAQ (reference sequence). This CDR3 has 15 amino acids. The CDR3 loop reads CASGFQTGSVHEAFF. CDR3 DNA: TGTGCCAGCGGATTCCAGACAGGGTCTGTACATGAAGCTTTCTTT.

This clone was observed a handful of times. The V call is TRBV5-6, the J call TRBJ2-1; D unresolved. Per germline, CDR1 SGHDT and CDR2 YYEEEE. This CDR3 contains 16 residues. V was pared by 0 bases and J by 1 base, with 11 bases between. The DNA of the CDR3 is TGTGCCAGCAGCTTGGGGGTACGGGTGTCCTACAATGAGCAGTTCTTC. This codes for CASSLGVRVSYNEQFF.

The V gene is TRBV7-2, the J gene TRBJ2-5; 9 bases are a match to TRBD2. Trimming cost V 0 bases and J 5 bases; bases outside gene matches: 4. The CDR3 is 15 residues long. Germline lookup yields CDR1 SGHTA and CDR2 FQGNSA. CDR3 sequence reads: CASSLAGLAGETQYF. Here the CDR3 DNA reads TGTGCCAGCAGCTTAGCCGGTCTAGCGGGGGAGACCCAGTACTTC.

The chain has TRBV7-6 and TRBJ1-6, with D possibly TRBD1 on 6 matching bases. The V end was cut by 3 bases, the J end by 5 bases, with 14 bases between. The CDR3 has 16 amino acids. Germline V CDR1 and CDR2: SGHVS, FNYEAQ. This CDR3 reads CASSLTGGVNNSPLHF. The CDR3, as DNA: TGTGCCAGCAGCTTGACGGGGGGCGTCAATAATTCACCCCTCCACTTT.

Concerning this clone itself: At one boundary the junction diverges from the germline segment, which might be a read error. This chain links TRBV7-9 with TRBJ2-5; 14 positions agree with TRBD2. The germline gives CDR1 SEHNR, CDR2 FQNEAQ (reference sequence). CDR3 length: 16 amino acids. CDR3 sequence: CSSSFWTSGGRETQYF. The CDR3 DNA is TGTTCCAGCAGCTTCTGGACTAGCGGGGGGCGGGAGACCCAGTACTTC.

The V call is TRBV7-8, the J call TRBJ2-1; 7 nucleotides agree with TRBD2. Germline V CDR1 and CDR2: SGHVS, FQNEAQ. The ends lost 5 bases at V and 3 bases at J; junction bases unmatched: 7. This CDR3 has 15 amino acids. The CDR3 DNA sequence: TGTGCCAGCAGCCTCCCGGGACTAAACTACAATGAGCAGTTCTTC. This codes for CASSLPGLNYNEQFF.

The genes are TRBV27 and TRBJ2-3; tentatively, D is TRBD1 (8 bases). The CDR3 loop spans 16 amino acids. Trimming took off 5 bases at V and 0 bases at J, with 15 bases between the two ends. From germline, CDR1 is MNHEY and CDR2 SMNVEV (reference sequence). The CDR3 nucleotides read TGTGCCAGCAGTCCACAGGGGGGGGCGAGCACAGATACGCAGTATTTT. Its protein is CASSPQGGASTDTQYF.

V gene TRBV19 combines with J gene TRBJ2-1; possibly TRBD2 for D (7 bases). The CDR3 is 13 residues long. Germline V CDR1 and CDR2: LNHDA, SQIVND (reference sequence). V lost 9 bases and J lost 3, with 12 bases in between. CDR3 DNA: TGTGCCAGCGGGGGGCGGAACTACAATGAGCAGTTCTTC. Protein product: CASGGRNYNEQFF.

The CDR3 DNA follows: TGCGCCAGCAGCTACTCTGACAGGGGGGCAGATACGCAGTATTTT. Protein product: CASSYSDRGADTQYF. The chain joins TRBV5-1 to TRBJ2-3, with 9 bases fitting TRBD1. Germline V gene data show CDR1 as SGHRS and CDR2 as YFSETQ. With V trimmed by 3 bases and J by 4 bases, 6 bases remained unmatched. The CDR3 consists of 15 residues.

The chain employs TRBV28 and TRBJ1-3; no firm D call. The V end was cut by 4 bases, the J end by 0 bases, with 13 bases between. Germline V lookup: CDR1 MDHEN, CDR2 SYDVKM. This CDR3 is built from 16 residues. CDR3 coding DNA: TGTGCCAGCAGTTCAAACGCAGGATACTCTGGAAACACCATATATTTT. Amino acids: CASSSNAGYSGNTIYF.

This clone was found once. The rearrangement links TRBV27 to TRBJ1-2; D is possibly TRBD1 (5 bases). CDR1 and CDR2 (germline): MNHEY, SMNVEV (reference sequence). V lost 5 bases, J lost 4 bases, and 14 bases lay in between. The CDR3 runs 14 residues. Here the CDR3 DNA reads TGTGCCAGCAGTACCCGGGGGGGTGGCTATGGCTACACCTTC. Its protein product is CASSTRGGGYGYTF.

The V gene is TRBV4-3, the J gene TRBJ2-2; the D gene is possibly TRBD1 (6 bases). CDR1 and CDR2 from the germline V gene are LGHNA and YSLEER. Between the trimmed V and J ends, which lost 3 bases and 5 bases, there was a span of 16 bases. This CDR3 has 16 amino acids. CDR3 nucleotide sequence: TGCGCCAGCAGCCAGTCTCTGGGGGCGGGTACCGGGGAGCTGTTTTTT. Its protein product is CASSQSLGAGTGELFF.

The count of this clone is one. The genes are TRBV4-1 and TRBJ1-2; 9 bases are shared with TRBD1. Germline V gene lookup returns CDR1 MGHRA and CDR2 YSYEKL. The CDR3 loop spans 17 amino acids. J lost 7 bases, V lost 1 base, and 13 bases had no gene match. The DNA of the CDR3 is TGCGCCAGCAGCCAAGGGTGGGACAGGGCTCTTCCTGGTGGCTACACCTTC. The encoded protein is CASSQGWDRALPGGYTF.

This clone has more than one count but fewer than ten. The junction shows a germline mismatch at one end, possibly a read error. The genes are TRBV10-3 and TRBJ2-7, with 8 bases that match TRBD1. The CDR3 runs 15 residues. Germline V gene sequence: CDR1 ENHRY, CDR2 SYGVKD. The CDR3: CSISESMVRGHEQYF. The CDR3 coding sequence is TGTTCCATCAGTGAGTCGATGGTCAGGGGGCACGAGCAGTACTTC.

This chain uses TRBV7-2 with TRBJ2-3, with 9 nucleotides matching TRBD1. Per the germline V gene, CDR1 is SGHTA and CDR2 is FQGNSA. The CDR3 is made up of 16 amino acids. The junction had 11 bases not matched to a gene; V was cut back by 5 bases and J by 5 bases. The CDR3 DNA sequence: TGTGCCAGCAGCGCACAAGGACAGGGGTCTGGAGATACGCAGTATTTT. It codes for CASSAQGQGSGDTQYF.